This T cell receptor (beta chain) was documented in a study of blood T cell repertoires in COVID-19. Looking at the study overall: Material from acute and convalescent COVID-19 was sourced from the United States, Italy and Spain. The cDNA or gDNA used as material had been derived from T cells, B-cell-depleted T cells, or PBMCs.

The assay was immunoSEQ multiplex PCR, and TCRdb's table has in-frame clones only and misses some. This table holds roughly 250,000 clones, around 90% found once. The TCR sequence derives from a man in his sixties who had recovered from COVID-19. The source material was peripheral blood.

The CDR3 protein is CASSPRAAGGLSDTQYF. The DNA for the CDR3 is TGTGCCAGCAGTCCCCGGGCAGCGGGGGGGCTGTCAGATACGCAGTATTTT. This chain uses TRBV7-8 with TRBJ2-3, with 10 bases matching TRBD2. V was pared by 6 bases and J by 4 bases, with 13 bases of the junction left unmatched. The CDR3 spans 17 residues. Germline loops: CDR1 SGHVS, CDR2 FQNEAQ.